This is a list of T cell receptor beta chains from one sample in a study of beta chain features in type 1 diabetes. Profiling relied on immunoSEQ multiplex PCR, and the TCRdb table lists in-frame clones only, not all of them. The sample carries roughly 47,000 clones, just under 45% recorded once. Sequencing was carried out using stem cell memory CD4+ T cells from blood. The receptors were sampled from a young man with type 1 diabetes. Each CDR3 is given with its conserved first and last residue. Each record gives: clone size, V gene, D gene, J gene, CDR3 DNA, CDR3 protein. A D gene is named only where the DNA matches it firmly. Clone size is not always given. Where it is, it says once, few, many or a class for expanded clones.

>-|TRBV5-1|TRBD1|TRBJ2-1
TGCGCCAGCAGCTTGTCGGGGACAGGGGGTCGTAATGAGCAGTTCTTC
CASSLSGTGGRNEQFF
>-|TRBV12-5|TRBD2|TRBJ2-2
TGTGCTAGTGGTTTTTCGTGGCCTCCCCTAGCGGGGAACACCGGGGAGCTGTTTTTT
CASGFSWPPLAGNTGELFF
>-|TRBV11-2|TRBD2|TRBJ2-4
TGTGCCAGCGGGACTAGCGGAAACATTCAGTACTTC
CASGTSGNIQYF
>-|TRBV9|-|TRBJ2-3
TGTGCCAGCAGCGACACAGGCTACCGCACAGATACGCAGTATTTT
CASSDTGYRTDTQYF
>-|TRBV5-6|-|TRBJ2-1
TGTGCCAGCAGCTTACCTCCCCGTACGGGGAATGAGCAGTTCTTC
CASSLPPRTGNEQFF
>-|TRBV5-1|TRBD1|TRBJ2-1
TGCGCCAGCAGGCAGGGACAGAGATACAATGAGCAGTTCTTC
CASRQGQRYNEQFF
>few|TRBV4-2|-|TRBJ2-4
TGTGCCAGCAGCCAGACTCGAACGACCCCCGGGAGAAACATTCAGTACTTC
CASSQTRTTPGRNIQYF
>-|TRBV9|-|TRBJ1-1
TGTGCCAGCAGCCCCCGCGGACAGATACTGAACACTGAAGCTTTCTTT
CASSPRGQILNTEAFF
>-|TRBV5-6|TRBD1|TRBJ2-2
TGTGCCAGCAGCTCTGACAGGGTCCGGATCGGGGAGCTGTTTTTT
CASSSDRVRIGELFF
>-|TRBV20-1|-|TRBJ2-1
TGCAGTGCTAGATCGTATCTTGAGCAGTTCTTC
CSARSYLEQFF
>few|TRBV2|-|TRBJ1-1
TGTGCCAGCAGGGTAGGGACATTGAACACTGAAGCTTTCTTT
CASRVGTLNTEAFF
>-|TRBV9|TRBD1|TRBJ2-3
TGTGCCAGCAGCGCGCCGACAGGGTTTGGTCCAGATACGCAGTATTTT
CASSAPTGFGPDTQYF
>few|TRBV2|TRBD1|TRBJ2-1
TGTGCCAGCAGAATCCCTCCTAGAGGGACAGTATCTAGGGAGCAGTTCTTC
CASRIPPRGTVSREQFF
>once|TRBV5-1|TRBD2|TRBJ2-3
TGCGCCAGCAGCTTGGATCCAGCGGGAGATATAGACGATACGCAGTATTTT
CASSLDPAGDIDDTQYF
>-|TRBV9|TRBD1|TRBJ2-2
TGTGCCAGCAATCGACAGGGTCTCGACACCGGGGAGCTGTTTTTT
CASNRQGLDTGELFF
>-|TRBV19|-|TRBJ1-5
TGTGCCAGTAGTATACAGATTTTTGGTCAGCCCCAGCATTTT
CASSIQIFGQPQHF
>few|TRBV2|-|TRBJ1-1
TGTGCCAGCAGTGAAGGCCAGGGGAGCACTGAAGCTTTCTTT
CASSEGQGSTEAFF
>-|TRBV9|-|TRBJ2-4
TGTGCCAGCAGCCCGGGTGGGGGGGCGGGGATCAAAAACATTCAGTACTTC
CASSPGGGAGIKNIQYF
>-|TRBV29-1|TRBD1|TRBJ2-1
TGCAGCGCCGGACAGGGGGAGAATGAGCAGTTCTTC
CSAGQGENEQFF
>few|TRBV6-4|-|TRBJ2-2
TGTGCCAGCAGTTTGGCGGCGAACACCGGGGAGCTGTTTTTT
CASSLAANTGELFF
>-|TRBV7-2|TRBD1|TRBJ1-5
TGTGCCAGCAGCTTAGCGGGGGCAGGGGGCGTTCAGCCCCAGCATTTT
CASSLAGAGGVQPQHF
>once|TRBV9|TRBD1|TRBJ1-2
TGTGCCAGCAGCGTAGATCGGGGACAGGGAGGCTACACCTTC
CASSVDRGQGGYTF
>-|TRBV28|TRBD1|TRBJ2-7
TGTGCCGTCCAAAGACAGGGGGTATCCTACGAGCAGTACTTC
CAVQRQGVSYEQYF
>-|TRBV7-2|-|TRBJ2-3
TGTGCCAGCAGCTTAGCACGAGAAGTTACGCAGTATTTT
CASSLAREVTQYF
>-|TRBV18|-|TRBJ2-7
TGTGCCAGCTCACCGTCGAGTGGGGGCCACGAGCAGTACTTC
CASSPSSGGHEQYF